This passage covers 20 T cell receptor beta chains from one sample sequenced in a study of shared T cell receptors in the human thymus. This table comes from immunoSEQ multiplex PCR, and its TCRdb copy is limited to in-frame clones, with some not included. This table has about 660,000 clones, over 75% appearing once. The data were also submitted as part of a second study, on human thymus T cells.

Sequencing was performed on thymocytes. Receptors were obtained from a boy in the first two years of life with a congenital heart defect.

The chain joins TRBV7-9 to TRBJ1-2; D unresolved. The V and J ends lost 1 base and 1 base respectively, with 10 bases between them. Germline V gene sequence: CDR1 SEHNR, CDR2 FQNEAQ (reference sequence). This CDR3 has 15 amino acids. The CDR3 spells CASSLVSGDNYGYTF. CDR3 in DNA: TGTGCCAGCAGCTTAGTGTCAGGCGATAACTATGGCTACACCTTC.

This chain links TRBV11-3 with TRBJ2-7; 8 positions match TRBD1. CDR1 is SGHNT, CDR2 YENEEA, per germline. Trimming at V came to 5 bases and at J to 5 bases, leaving 5 bases not matched to a gene. This CDR3 has 13 amino acids. Written as DNA, the CDR3 is TGTGCCAGCAGCCACCGGACAGGGAACGAGCAGTACTTC. This codes for CASSHRTGNEQYF.

The chain uses TRBV4-1 and TRBJ1-2, with D perhaps TRBD1 (5 bases). CDR1 and CDR2 from the germline V gene are MGHRA and YSYEKL. The CDR3 is made up of 16 amino acids. Trimming took 1 base from V and 3 from J, leaving 15 bases between them. The CDR3: CASSQVRVSGYYGYTF. The CDR3 region has the DNA TGCGCCAGCAGCCAAGTAAGGGTTTCAGGGTACTATGGCTACACCTTC.

The V call is TRBV6-1, the J call TRBJ1-6; tentatively, D is TRBD1 (5 bases). Germline lookup yields CDR1 MNHNS and CDR2 SASEGT. The CDR3 is made up of 16 amino acids. V lost 2 bases to trimming and J lost 5 bases, with 13 bases between them. The CDR3 nucleotides are TGTGCCAGCAGTGAAATGGGGGGACGGAATAATTCACCCCTCCACTTT. Its protein product is CASSEMGGRNNSPLHF.

The chain uses TRBV28 and TRBJ1-5, with D possibly matching TRBD1 (6 bases). The V gene lost 7 bases and the J gene lost 2 bases, with 18 bases spanning the gap. The CDR3 totals 16 residues. Germline V gene lookup returns CDR1 MDHEN and CDR2 SYDVKM. In nucleotides, the CDR3 is TGTGCCAGCAAGAGCCCCACAGGGAAGGGCAATCAGCCCCAGCATTTT. Translation gives CASKSPTGKGNQPQHF.

The rearrangement links TRBV5-1 to TRBJ2-7, with 8 bases fitting TRBD1. CDR1 SGHRS and CDR2 YFSETQ come from the germline V gene. V shed 8 bases and J 0 bases; nucleotides not matched to a gene: 7. The CDR3 length is 14 residues. CDR3 DNA sequence: TGCGCCAGTAGCATTGGACAGGGCTCCTACGAGCAGTACTTC. It specifies CASSIGQGSYEQYF. Combining the CDR3 with reference TRBV5-1 and TRBJ2-7 gives the whole variable domain KAGVTQTPRYLIKTRGQQVTLSCSPISGHRSVSWYQQTPGQGLQFLFEYFSETQRNKGNFPGRFSGRQFSNSRSEMNVSTLELGDSALYLCASSIGQGSYEQYFGPGTRLTVT.

The V gene is TRBV15, the J gene TRBJ1-2; D might be TRBD1 (5 bases). CDR3 length: 14 residues. V was trimmed by 1 base and J by 5 bases, leaving 11 bases between them. Germline CDR1 reads LNHNV; CDR2 reads YYDKDF (reference sequence). This CDR3 reads CATSRVEKGYGYTF. CDR3 DNA sequence: TGTGCCACCAGCAGAGTAGAAAAGGGGTATGGCTACACCTTC.

The CDR3 DNA reads as TGTGCCAGTAGTATAGTGGAGGTCCCAAACAATGAGCAGTTCTTC. Encoded protein: CASSIVEVPNNEQFF. The chain employs TRBV19 and TRBJ2-1; D might be TRBD2 (5 bases). This CDR3 has 15 amino acids. The germline V gene has CDR1 LNHDA and CDR2 SQIVND (reference sequence). V lost 1 base to trimming and J lost 5 bases, with 12 bases between them.

The chain couples TRBV28 to TRBJ1-5; D uncertain. With 3 bases removed from V and 0 bases from J, the gap between germline ends came to 9 bases. CDR3 length equals 15 residues. The germline V gene encodes CDR1 MDHEN and CDR2 SYDVKM. The CDR3 protein is CASSLMAFSNQPQHF. CDR3 nucleotide sequence: TGTGCCAGCAGTTTGATGGCCTTTAGCAATCAGCCCCAGCATTTT.

The chain is built from TRBV29-1 and TRBJ2-7, with 8 bases fitting TRBD1. The CDR3 has 12 amino acids. Germline loops: CDR1 SQVTM, CDR2 ANQGSEA. Trimming removed 7 bases from V and 4 bases from J; junction bases left unmatched: 6. The CDR3 bases are TGCAGCGCCTACAGGGGGGAATACGAGCAGTACTTC. It yields the protein CSAYRGEYEQYF.

Concerning this clone: Other DNA sequences of this sample code for an identical CDR3. The gene calls are TRBV6-5 and TRBJ2-7, with no clear D. CDR1 MNHEY and CDR2 SVGAGI come from the germline V gene. Trimming removed 6 bases at V and 3 bases at J, with 9 bases between. The CDR3 runs 12 residues. CDR3 nucleotides: TGTGCCAGCAGAAACAGAGTCTACGAGCAGTACTTC. Its translation: CASRNRVYEQYF.

The chain uses TRBV6-4 and TRBJ2-2; D is perhaps TRBD2 (5 bases). V shed 5 bases and J shed 4 bases, with 11 bases lying between them. This CDR3 contains 14 residues. Germline CDR1 reads MRHNA; CDR2 reads SNTAGT. The CDR3 DNA sequence: TGTGCCAGCAGTTCTCTAGCTGGCACCGGGGAGCTGTTTTTT. Translation gives CASSSLAGTGELFF.

As concerns this clone: The identical CDR3 is also encoded by other nucleotide sequences in the sample. The chain's CDR3 is CASSPRLADTQYF. CDR3 nucleotides: TGCGCCAGCAGCCCCCGACTAGCGGATACGCAGTATTTT. The V gene is TRBV4-3, the J gene TRBJ2-3, with 8 nucleotides matching TRBD2. In germline, CDR1 is LGHNA, CDR2 YSLEER. The CDR3 totals 13 residues. The J segment lost 6 bases and the V segment lost 4 bases, leaving 3 bases of the junction unmatched.

The chain combines TRBV2 with TRBJ1-1, with 8 bases identical to TRBD1. Per germline, CDR1 SNHLY and CDR2 FYNNEI. CDR3 length equals 12 residues. The chain's CDR3 is CVIQGVNTEAFF. Here the CDR3 DNA reads TGTGTCATACAGGGGGTGAACACTGAAGCTTTCTTT.

This clone was observed a few times. This chain joins TRBV27 and TRBJ1-4; D ambiguous. The CDR3 is 12 amino acids. The V gene's germline CDR1 is MNHEY and CDR2 SMNVEV (reference sequence). Trimming pared 8 bases from V and 5 bases from J, leaving 9 bases between. CDR3 DNA sequence: TGTGCCAGCTTGGGCCCGAATGAAAAACTGTTTTTT. Translated, it gives CASLGPNEKLFF.

The rearrangement joins TRBV4-1 to TRBJ2-1, with 10 bases lining up with TRBD2. Germline values: CDR1 MGHRA, CDR2 YSYEKL. V shed 4 bases, J shed 9 bases, and the junction held 9 bases outside the gene matches. The CDR3 extends over 15 amino acids. CDR3 residues: CASSLTPSGRREQFF. The CDR3 DNA is TGCGCCAGCAGCCTAACCCCTAGCGGGAGACGTGAGCAGTTCTTC.

This clone was recorded a few times. The gene calls are TRBV4-3 and TRBJ1-1, with TRBD1 matching over 8 bases. The CDR3 runs 16 residues. The germline CDR1 and CDR2 sequences are LGHNA and YSLEER. V shed 0 bases, J shed 6 bases, and the junction held 9 bases outside the gene matches. DNA for the CDR3: TGCGCCAGCAGCCAAGATCACCCGACAGGGGATTCTGAAGCTTTCTTT. Residues: CASSQDHPTGDSEAFF.

This chain links TRBV6-1 with TRBJ2-7; D gene ambiguous. The CDR3 is 14 amino acids. Germline V CDR1 and CDR2: MNHNS, SASEGT. V was cut by 4 bases and J by 4 bases, with 14 bases left in between. The CDR3 region is CASSGHSSPYEQYF. Written as DNA, the CDR3 is TGTGCCAGCAGTGGCCACTCAAGTCCTTACGAGCAGTACTTC.

CDR3 amino acids: CASSQIDSSGTQYF. The CDR3 DNA sequence: TGTGCCAGCAGCCAGATAGACAGCTCGGGGACCCAGTACTTC. This sequence joins TRBV14 and TRBJ2-5; D perhaps matches TRBD1 (5 bases). The CDR3 is 14 residues long. Germline lookup yields CDR1 SGHDN and CDR2 FVKESK. Trimming stripped 3 bases from V and 7 bases from J, with 15 bases between.

The rearrangement links TRBV10-3 to TRBJ2-1, with 7 bases identical to TRBD2. CDR3 length: 14 amino acids. Germline V lookup: CDR1 ENHRY, CDR2 SYGVKD. V dropped 10 bases and J dropped 3; count of bases not matched to a gene: 9. CDR3: CATTSGGVYNEQFF. The CDR3 bases are TGTGCCACCACCAGTGGGGGGGTCTACAATGAGCAGTTCTTC.